This T cell receptor beta chain is from a study of breast tumors, draining lymph nodes, adjacent tissues (dated by TCRdb to between 2015 and 2016). Background for the entire study: In breast cancer patients, the study compared the TCR beta repertoires of tumor, adjacent nontumor tissue and axillary lymph nodes. The study was designed to assess the relationships and possible T-cell exchange between tumor, surrounding tissue and draining lymph node repertoires in human breast cancer.

This clonotype was observed at least ten times. It has no known antigen specificity. No base quality values were provided; no much bigger clone lies one nucleotide off. Sequencing used an Illumina HiSeq 2000. TCR beta chain libraries were generated through multiplex PCR amplification. The amplified TCR beta chain products were analyzed by high-throughput sequencing. TCRdb's own reprocessing of the public reads used fastp at Q25 and MiXCR and kept productive beta chains. Entries that share a CDR3 protein sequence are merged under the most common genes and DNA. The table for this sample lists about 20,000 distinct CDR3 sequences; approximately 33% of them were counted only once. The top ten clonotypes cover around 10% of the sample. Overall study outcomes, separate from this receptor: Tumor and nontumor tissue repertoires were found to be significantly more similar in luminal-like than in basal-like breast cancer. T-cell repertoire diversity in tumors was found to be lower than in lymph nodes but higher than in nontumor tissue, and preferential V and J gene usage was observed. The study presented the conclusion that tumor T cells originate in lymph nodes as consistent with a hypothesis, not as something directly demonstrated. The data were considered consistent with most tumor T cells being derived from the lymph node and subsequently expanding within tumor tissue.

CDR3 length: 10 amino acids, cysteine to phenylalanine. Kept here is only the CDR3 DNA, which spans 30 bases and is read in frame from base 1. Relative to germline, V is missing 7 bases and J is missing 8 bases, with 2 bases of the junction outside any gene match. CDR1 and CDR2 are drawn from the germline V gene: SQVTM, ANQGSEA. What was sequenced was breast tumor tissue. The receptor's source is a female donor with breast cancer. Some clones in this sample may be carry-over from other donors' samples. The sequence is built from TRBV29-1 and TRBJ2-1, and TRBD2 matches 7 of the central bases. At the DNA level, the sequence is TGCAGCGGGGGGGGAGATGAGCAGTTCTTC. This is translated as CSGGGDEQFF.